What follows are 18 T cell receptor beta chains derived from one specimen sequenced in a study of T-cell memory formation after mild COVID-19. TCRdb reanalysed the 5' RACE reads using MiXCR and keeps one entry per CDR3 protein. The sample consists of 65,000 to 100,000 distinct CDR3 sequences, around 13% of them appearing once. The sample consisted of PBMCs or a T cell subset sorted from them (not recorded which). Receptor source: a man aged 18 to 29 who had mild COVID-19 (a few samples of this study predate the infection). Cell type and time point are not known.

This chain joins TRBV6-6 and TRBJ1-5; D remains ambiguous. CDR3 length: 13 amino acids. The germline gives CDR1 MNHNY, CDR2 SVGAGI (reference sequence). Trimming left V 6 bases short and J 3 bases short, with 9 bases between. The CDR3 nucleotides are TGTGCCAGCAGACCGACGGTCAATCAGCCCCAGCATTTT. Its translation: CASRPTVNQPQHF.

V is TRBV19 and J is TRBJ2-2; maybe TRBD2 (5 bases). The CDR3 totals 14 residues. In germline, CDR1 is LNHDA, CDR2 SQIVND (reference sequence). V lost 6 bases to trimming and J lost 6 bases, with 14 bases between them. DNA of the CDR3: TGTGCCAGTAGCCGGGAAAGGGTGGCCGGGGAGCTGTTTTTT. Amino acids: CASSRERVAGELFF.

The sample holds a few counts of this clonotype. The V and J genes are TRBV7-9 and TRBJ2-7; 7 bases are shared with TRBD2. CDR1 SEHNR and CDR2 FQNEAQ come from the germline V gene (reference sequence). J was trimmed by 3 bases and V by 6 bases; bases with no gene match: 8. This CDR3 is 14 amino acids long. The CDR3 protein is CASRGPGEGYEQYF. CDR3 DNA: TGTGCCAGCAGGGGACCCGGGGAGGGCTACGAGCAGTACTTC.

V usage is TRBV10-2 and J usage is TRBJ1-6; 7 bases fit TRBD1. The CDR3 length is 14 residues. The V and J ends lost 6 bases and 7 bases, in that order; junction bases with no gene match: 6. Looked up from germline, CDR1 is WSHSY and CDR2 is SAAADI. CDR3 sequence reads: CASSPRDRNSPLHF. CDR3 sequence (DNA): TGCGCCAGCAGCCCCCGGGACAGAAATTCACCCCTCCACTTT.

The chain carries TRBV3-1 and TRBJ2-7; no clear D. V was shortened by 1 base and J by 4 bases, with 5 bases between the two germline ends. CDR3 length: 12 amino acids. The germline V gene encodes CDR1 LGHDT and CDR2 YNNKEL (reference sequence). The CDR3 is CASSQGLYEQYF. In DNA, the CDR3 is TGTGCCAGCAGCCAAGGACTTTACGAGCAGTACTTC.

This clonotype occurred a few times. The chain combines TRBV6-5 with TRBJ2-3, with TRBD1 as a possible D gene (6 bases). Trimming shortened V by 5 bases and J by 6 bases, and 12 bases separated the two germline ends. From germline, CDR1 is MNHEY and CDR2 SVGAGI. This CDR3 is built from 13 residues. CDR3 sequence (DNA): TGTGCCAGCAGTATGGGGGCGAAGGATACGCAGTATTTT. This gives the protein CASSMGAKDTQYF.

This clonotype appeared a few times. The chain links TRBV27 to TRBJ2-7; 7 nucleotides align to TRBD1. The germline CDR1 and CDR2 sequences are MNHEY and SMNVEV (reference sequence). Trimming removed 2 bases from V and 2 bases from J; junction bases left unmatched: 3. CDR3 length equals 14 residues. The CDR3 spells CASSLKGAAYEQYF. CDR3 DNA: TGTGCCAGCAGTTTAAAGGGGGCCGCCTACGAGCAGTACTTC.

This clonotype was seen a handful of times. The J gene is TRBJ2-7, the V gene TRBV29-1; D unclear. Germline V gives CDR1 SQVTM, CDR2 ANQGSEA. The CDR3 sequence is 14 residues long. The V end was cut by 0 bases, the J end by 4 bases, with 13 bases between. CDR3 DNA: TGCAGCGTTGAAGATAAGGGAAAAGGTTACGAGCAGTACTTC. Translated: CSVEDKGKGYEQYF.

The chain joins TRBV9 to TRBJ1-4; D uncertain. V dropped 0 bases and J dropped 5 bases, with 8 bases sitting between them. Germline V gene sequence: CDR1 SGDLS, CDR2 YYNGEE. The CDR3 loop spans 14 amino acids. CDR3: CASSVAWENEKLFF. CDR3 DNA sequence: TGTGCCAGCAGCGTAGCTTGGGAGAATGAAAAACTGTTTTTT.

This clonotype was picked up a small number of times. J is TRBJ2-3 and V is TRBV6-2 or TRBV6-3; 7 bases align to TRBD1. CDR1 is MNHEY and CDR2 is SVGEGT in the germline V gene. The J segment lost 0 bases and the V segment lost 6 bases, leaving 6 bases of the junction unmatched. The CDR3 loop spans 15 amino acids. The CDR3 spells CASSWTGFSTDTQYF. In DNA, the CDR3 is TGTGCCAGCAGCTGGACAGGTTTTAGCACAGATACGCAGTATTTT.

This clonotype has ten or more counts. The chain carries TRBV7-9 and TRBJ2-4; 9 nucleotides line up with TRBD1. This CDR3 has 14 amino acids. J was trimmed by 7 bases and V by 7 bases; bases with no gene match: 8. CDR1 and CDR2 (germline): SEHNR, FQNEAQ (reference sequence). CDR3: CASNPGQGPNIQYF. CDR3 DNA sequence: TGTGCCAGCAACCCGGGACAGGGCCCCAACATTCAGTACTTC.

CDR3 nucleotides: TGTGCCAGCAGCTTGGACTCGGGTTTCACAGATACGCAGTATTTT. Translating it yields CASSLDSGFTDTQYF. The rearrangement links TRBV5-4 to TRBJ2-3; D is uncertain. CDR1 is SGHNT and CDR2 is YYREEE in the germline V gene (reference sequence). Trimming removed 0 bases at V and 2 bases at J, with 10 bases between. The CDR3 is 15 amino acids. The variable domain in full, with the rest retrieved from reference TRBV5-4 and TRBJ2-3, is ETGVTQSPTHLIKTRGQQVTLRCSSQSGHNTVSWYQQALGQGPQFIFQYYREEENGRGNFPPRFSGLQFPNYSSELNVNALELDDSALYLCASSLDSGFTDTQYFGPGTRLTVL.

The gene calls are TRBV28 and TRBJ1-1; D is uncertain. Trimming stripped 6 bases from V and 7 bases from J, with 18 bases between. Per germline, CDR1 MDHEN and CDR2 SYDVKM. CDR3 length: 14 residues. CDR3 region: CASSPWGIGVEAFF. CDR3 DNA sequence: TGTGCCAGCAGCCCCTGGGGAATTGGGGTTGAAGCTTTCTTT.

In the case of this clonotype: Lacking the conserved final phenylalanine or tryptophan, this CDR3 likely reflects a read error. This chain connects TRBV6-1 to TRBJ2-7, with D unclear. This CDR3 spans 15 amino acids. Germline CDR1 and CDR2: MNHNS and SASEGT. V lost 6 bases to trimming and J lost 1 base, with 16 bases between them. The CDR3 DNA reads TGTGCCAGCAGCCGTCCAATTTCCCTATCCTACGAGCAGTACTTA. This gives the protein CASSRPISLSYEQYL.

The rearrangement uses TRBV12-3 or TRBV12-4 and TRBJ2-5; D ambiguous. V was trimmed by 7 bases and J by 5 bases, leaving 17 bases between them. The CDR3 consists of 14 residues. Written as DNA, the CDR3 is TGTGCCAGCACCGCGAGATCAGCAGGCGAGACCCAGTACTTC. Amino acids: CASTARSAGETQYF.

The rearrangement joins TRBV6-2 or TRBV6-3 to TRBJ2-7; 7 nucleotides align to TRBD2. The CDR3 extends over 13 amino acids. Losses at the gene ends were 6 bases for V and 6 bases for J; bases not matched to a gene: 8. From germline, CDR1 is MNHEY and CDR2 SVGEGT. CDR3 region: CASSLLGGSEQYV. CDR3 coding DNA: TGTGCCAGCAGCCTCCTGGGAGGGAGCGAGCAGTACGTC.

This clonotype was picked up a small number of times. V and J are TRBV7-9 and TRBJ2-3, with D possibly TRBD1 on 7 matching bases. V lost 2 bases to trimming and J lost 5 bases, with 20 bases between them. Germline loops: CDR1 SEHNR, CDR2 FQNEAQ (reference sequence). This CDR3 has 17 amino acids. The CDR3 region is CASSLPGDMQGGDTQYF. CDR3 in DNA: TGTGCCAGCAGCTTACCCGGAGATATGCAGGGGGGAGATACGCAGTATTTT. The full variable domain, completed using reference TRBV7-9 and TRBJ2-3, is DTGVSQNPRHKITKRGQNVTFRCDPISEHNRLYWYRQTLGQGPEFLTYFQNEAQLEKSRLLSDRFSAERPKGSFSTLEIQRTEQGDSAMYLCASSLPGDMQGGDTQYFGPGTRLTVL.

Ten or more counts support this clonotype. The chain couples TRBV12-3 or TRBV12-4 to TRBJ1-5, with D perhaps TRBD1 (5 bases). The germline V and J ends were trimmed by 3 bases and 2 bases, with 11 bases remaining between them. The CDR3 contains 15 residues. CDR3 sequence reads: CASSFGQGGNQPQHF. Here the CDR3 DNA reads TGTGCCAGCAGTTTCGGGCAGGGTGGCAATCAGCCCCAGCATTTT.